These T cell receptor beta chains were read from a single sample in a study of blood T cells in healthy people across ages. TCRdb called the 5' RACE reads again in MiXCR, with one record for every CDR3 protein. The table has some 1 million distinct CDR3 sequences, around 45% seen once. Sequenced input: blood. The receptors derive from a woman in her fifties or sixties in good health. Each CDR3 is given with its conserved first and last residue. D genes are given only for firm matches. Clone sizes are given selectively: once, few, many, or a class where the clone is expanded.

abundance,j_gene,v_gene,d_gene,CDR3nt,CDR3aa
many,TRBJ2-7,TRBV20-1,TRBD2,TGCAGTGCTAGGCGGCTAGCGGGTTACGAGCAGTACTTC,CSARRLAGYEQYF
-,TRBJ2-4,TRBV2,-,TGTGCCAGCAGTGAGTTGGCAGGGTTGGGAGAGCAGTACTTC,CASSELAGLGEQYF
-,TRBJ1-3,TRBV7-2,-,TGTGCCAGCAGCTTACGGCAGAGCTCTGGAAACACCATATATTTT,CASSLRQSSGNTIYF
-,TRBJ1-2,TRBV2,-,TGTGCCAGCAGTGAATTCGGACTAGGCGGCTACACCTTC,CASSEFGLGGYTF
few,TRBJ2-1,TRBV24-1,TRBD2,TGTGCCATCCAAAGCGGGAGGTCCTACAATGAGCAGTTCTTC,CAIQSGRSYNEQFF
-,TRBJ2-3,TRBV12-3/TRBV12-4,-,TGTGCCAGCGGCAGGGGTTGGGGGCGAAAGGATACGCAGTATTTT,CASGRGWGRKDTQYF
few,TRBJ2-7,TRBV20-1,-,TGCAGTGCTAGAGGGTTCGGGAGCTCCTACGAGCAGTACTTC,CSARGFGSSYEQYF
-,TRBJ2-7,TRBV5-1,TRBD2,TGCGCTAGCAGCCCGGGACTAGTGCTCAACAATGAGCAGTACTTC,CASSPGLVLNNEQYF
-,TRBJ2-3,TRBV2,TRBD2,TGTGCCAGCAATTACTCCCCTCAGCGGGAGAGCACAGATACGCAGTATTTT,CASNYSPQRESTDTQYF
-,TRBJ2-7,TRBV21-1,-,TGTGCCAGCAGCCTCATTGACCGGAGCTCCTACAATGAGCAGTACTTC,CASSLIDRSSYNEQYF
-,TRBJ2-1,TRBV12-3/TRBV12-4,-,TGTGCCAGCAGCCAGTCCCGGGACTCAATCAATGAGCAGTTCTTC,CASSQSRDSINEQFF
few,TRBJ2-7,TRBV20-1,-,TGCAGTGCTAGAAGCAGGGGCTCCTACGAGCAGTACTTC,CSARSRGSYEQYF
-,TRBJ1-2,TRBV9,-,TGTGCCAGCAGCGTAGATGACAGCTTCAGCGAGGGCTACACCTTC,CASSVDDSFSEGYTF
-,TRBJ2-1,TRBV11-2,TRBD1,TGTGCCAGCAGCCGCGGACAGGGGAAAGAGGATGAGCAGTTCTTC,CASSRGQGKEDEQFF
-,TRBJ2-7,TRBV7-9,-,TGTGCCAGCAGCCGGGACCCCAACGGGGTCGAGCAGTACTTC,CASSRDPNGVEQYF
few,TRBJ2-7,TRBV6-1,-,TGTGCCAGCTCCGCGGATGGGGTAAACAATGAGCAGTACTTC,CASSADGVNNEQYF
-,TRBJ2-7,TRBV7-8,TRBD1,TGTGCCAGCAGCGCGCCTAACAGGGGGCGTGAGCAGTACTTC,CASSAPNRGREQYF
few,TRBJ1-1,TRBV20-1,TRBD1,TGCAGTGCTAGAGATCTGGACAGGGAAGAAGCTTTCTTT,CSARDLDREEAFF
-,TRBJ2-7,TRBV29-1,-,TGCAGCGTTGAGACTCCTTCCTACGAGCAGTACTTC,CSVETPSYEQYF
few,TRBJ2-1,TRBV4-1,TRBD2,TGCGCCAGCAGCGCTGCGGGGACTAGCCCCTGGAATGAGCAGTTCTTC,CASSAAGTSPWNEQFF
few,TRBJ2-1,TRBV12-3/TRBV12-4,TRBD2,TGTGCCAGCAGTTTAGGGACTAGTCACAATGAGCAGTTCTTC,CASSLGTSHNEQFF
-,TRBJ2-7,TRBV7-9,-,TGTGCCAGCCGTCCGGGATGGCAGGAAATCCACGAGCAGTACTTC,CASRPGWQEIHEQYF
few,TRBJ2-7,TRBV25-1,-,TGTGCCAGCAGTGAGGGTAGGAGTCCGTCCAATGAGCAGTACTTC,CASSEGRSPSNEQYF
-,TRBJ2-5,TRBV2,TRBD2,TGTGCCAACAAGGAGCGGGAGAGAGAGACCCAGTACTTC,CANKERERETQYF
many,TRBJ1-2,TRBV4-1,TRBD1,TGCGCCAGCAGCCCCCGGACAGGTCCTAACTATGGCTACACCTTC,CASSPRTGPNYGYTF
many,TRBJ2-1,TRBV4-1,TRBD2,TGCGCCAGCAGCCTGGGGGGGGTAGCGGTAGAGTGGGATGAGCAGTTCTTC,CASSLGGVAVEWDEQFF
few,TRBJ2-7,TRBV11-2,TRBD1,TGTGCCAGCAGCGGAGGGACAGGACGCGAGCAGTACTTC,CASSGGTGREQYF
-,TRBJ2-5,TRBV5-1,-,TGCGCCAGCGACCCGGGACTCTCATTGGGGACCCAGTACTTC,CASDPGLSLGTQYF
-,TRBJ1-2,TRBV29-1,TRBD1,TGCAGCGCCCCCGCCCCGGACAGGGGCGATGGCTACACCTTC,CSAPAPDRGDGYTF
-,TRBJ1-2,TRBV5-1,TRBD1,TGCGCCAGCAGCGGGACGACAGGGGGAAGGGGCTACACCTTC,CASSGTTGGRGYTF
-,TRBJ2-7,TRBV5-1,TRBD1,TGCGCCAGCAGCGTCGGACAGGCCAACGAGCAGTACTTC,CASSVGQANEQYF
few,TRBJ2-1,TRBV7-9,-,TGTGCCAGCAGCTTAAGCCTACTCTGGGCGTGGGCCTACAATGAGCAGTTCTTC,CASSLSLLWAWAYNEQFF
-,TRBJ1-5,TRBV20-1,TRBD1,TGCAGTGCTAGATTACTCGGGACAGATAGCAATCAGCCCCAGCATTTT,CSARLLGTDSNQPQHF